This is a list of T cell receptor beta chains from one sample in a study of memory CD4+ T cells and cytomegalovirus serostatus. Only in-frame clones appear in the TCRdb table, and some are missing; sequencing was by immunoSEQ multiplex PCR. This sample has around 50,000 clones, with around four fifths found just once. Specimen: memory CD4+ T cells from blood. These receptors were taken from an adult in good health and CMV-seronegative. The CDR3 runs from the conserved cysteine through the conserved F or W. Each record gives: V gene, J gene, clone size, D gene, CDR3 DNA, CDR3 protein. A D gene is named only where the DNA matches it firmly. The size field is filled for only some rows; it gives once, few, many or a size class.

v_gene: TRBV2
j_gene: TRBJ2-2
abundance: .
d_gene: TRBD2
CDR3nt: TGTGCCAGCAGTGTTGTCGCTAGCGGAGGATCAGGGGAGCTGTTTTTT
CDR3aa: CASSVVASGGSGELFF

v_gene: TRBV30
j_gene: TRBJ2-5
abundance: .
d_gene: TRBD2
CDR3nt: TGTGCCTGGAGCGCAACTAGCGGGGATAGTCAGACCCAGTACTTC
CDR3aa: CAWSATSGDSQTQYF

v_gene: TRBV14
j_gene: TRBJ2-1
abundance: .
d_gene: TRBD2
CDR3nt: TGTGCCAGCAGCCGAGTAGCGGGAGGACACTACAATGAGCAGTTCTTC
CDR3aa: CASSRVAGGHYNEQFF

v_gene: TRBV2
j_gene: TRBJ1-1
abundance: .
d_gene: .
CDR3nt: TGTGCCAGCAGATATACAACGAACACTGAAGCTTTCTTT
CDR3aa: CASRYTTNTEAFF

v_gene: TRBV13
j_gene: TRBJ2-1
abundance: .
d_gene: .
CDR3nt: TGTGCCAGCAGCCCCCCCGGGGCCCCCTACAATGAGCAGTTCTTC
CDR3aa: CASSPPGAPYNEQFF

v_gene: TRBV19
j_gene: TRBJ1-5
abundance: .
d_gene: .
CDR3nt: TGTGCCAGTAGTATGTTGGACTTTGGGAATCAGCCCCAGCATTTT
CDR3aa: CASSMLDFGNQPQHF

v_gene: TRBV7-6
j_gene: TRBJ2-2
abundance: few
d_gene: TRBD1
CDR3nt: TGTGCCAGCAGCGCAGAGGACAGGGCCGCCGGGGAGCTGTTTTTT
CDR3aa: CASSAEDRAAGELFF

v_gene: TRBV7-2
j_gene: TRBJ1-5
abundance: .
d_gene: .
CDR3nt: TGTGCCAGCAGCTCCAGACAATTCAATCAGCCCCAGCATTTT
CDR3aa: CASSSRQFNQPQHF

v_gene: TRBV5-6
j_gene: TRBJ2-7
abundance: .
d_gene: .
CDR3nt: TGTGCCAGCAGCCTCCGGGGTATCAGCGAGCAGTACTTC
CDR3aa: CASSLRGISEQYF

v_gene: TRBV11-3
j_gene: TRBJ2-3
abundance: .
d_gene: TRBD2
CDR3nt: TGTGCCAGCAGCCCAGGACTAGCGGGACCTACTAGCACAGATACGCAGTATTTT
CDR3aa: CASSPGLAGPTSTDTQYF

v_gene: TRBV27
j_gene: TRBJ2-2
abundance: .
d_gene: .
CDR3nt: TGTGCCAGCAGTTTCGCCAGTAAGGGGTCCGGGGAGCTGTTTTTT
CDR3aa: CASSFASKGSGELFF

v_gene: TRBV27
j_gene: TRBJ1-4
abundance: .
d_gene: .
CDR3nt: TGTGCCAGCAGCCCTGCAGGGGATCCTAATGAAAAACTGTTTTTT
CDR3aa: CASSPAGDPNEKLFF

v_gene: TRBV25-1
j_gene: TRBJ2-5
abundance: .
d_gene: TRBD1
CDR3nt: TGTGCCAGCAGTGATCCGACAGGGACCCAAGAGACCCAGTACTTC
CDR3aa: CASSDPTGTQETQYF

v_gene: TRBV11-2
j_gene: TRBJ2-3
abundance: .
d_gene: .
CDR3nt: TGTGCCAGCAGCTTAGAGAACCGGGGCACAGATACGCAGTATTTT
CDR3aa: CASSLENRGTDTQYF

v_gene: TRBV19
j_gene: TRBJ1-5
abundance: .
d_gene: .
CDR3nt: TGTGCCAGTAGCATAGAGATGGGTTATAGCAATCAGCCCCAGCATTTT
CDR3aa: CASSIEMGYSNQPQHF

v_gene: TRBV15
j_gene: TRBJ2-1
abundance: .
d_gene: .
CDR3nt: TGTGCCACCAGCAGAGATCTGGGAGGCAATGAGCAGTTCTTC
CDR3aa: CATSRDLGGNEQFF

v_gene: TRBV11-2
j_gene: TRBJ2-5
abundance: .
d_gene: .
CDR3nt: TGTGCCAGCAGCTCCCGGGGGAGAGGATGGGGGGAGACCCAGTACTTC
CDR3aa: CASSSRGRGWGETQYF

v_gene: TRBV5-4
j_gene: TRBJ1-4
abundance: .
d_gene: TRBD1
CDR3nt: TGTGCCAGCAGCCCCGTCCCGGGACAGGATGTAAGTGAAAAACTGTTTTTT
CDR3aa: CASSPVPGQDVSEKLFF

v_gene: TRBV27
j_gene: TRBJ1-5
abundance: .
d_gene: .
CDR3nt: TGTGCCAGCAGTCCCCGACCTACCTCGAATCAGCCCCAGCATTTT
CDR3aa: CASSPRPTSNQPQHF

v_gene: TRBV7-3
j_gene: TRBJ2-3
abundance: .
d_gene: TRBD1
CDR3nt: TGTGCCAGCAGCCTCGGGACAGGGGTGGCAGATACGCAGTATTTT
CDR3aa: CASSLGTGVADTQYF

v_gene: TRBV25-1
j_gene: TRBJ2-4
abundance: .
d_gene: .
CDR3nt: TGTGCCAGCAGGGCCGGGGCTTCTAACATTCAGTACTTC
CDR3aa: CASRAGASNIQYF

v_gene: TRBV27
j_gene: TRBJ2-2
abundance: .
d_gene: TRBD2
CDR3nt: TGTGCCAGCAGTTTAAGGGGACTAGCGAGAAACACCGGGGAGCTGTTTTTT
CDR3aa: CASSLRGLARNTGELFF

v_gene: TRBV28
j_gene: TRBJ2-2
abundance: .
d_gene: .
CDR3nt: TGTGCCAGCACCATTTACAAGGACACCGGGGAGCTGTTTTTT
CDR3aa: CASTIYKDTGELFF

v_gene: TRBV9
j_gene: TRBJ2-6
abundance: once
d_gene: .
CDR3nt: TGTGCCAGCAGCCCCCCCCTGGGTTTGGCCAACGTCCTGACTTTC
CDR3aa: CASSPPLGLANVLTF

v_gene: TRBV2
j_gene: TRBJ2-5
abundance: .
d_gene: TRBD2
CDR3nt: TGTGCCAGCAGAGCCTGGGGGCGGGAGGGCCCGGAGACCCAGTACTTC
CDR3aa: CASRAWGREGPETQYF

v_gene: TRBV10-1
j_gene: TRBJ2-1
abundance: .
d_gene: TRBD2
CDR3nt: TGCGCCAGCAGTGAGTCAGGACTAGCGGGAGGCAATGAGCAGTTCTTC
CDR3aa: CASSESGLAGGNEQFF

v_gene: TRBV4-1
j_gene: TRBJ2-1
abundance: .
d_gene: TRBD2
CDR3nt: TGCGCCAGCAGCCAACGGCTAGCGGGAGCGGATGAGCAGTTCTTC
CDR3aa: CASSQRLAGADEQFF

v_gene: TRBV6-6
j_gene: TRBJ2-1
abundance: .
d_gene: .
CDR3nt: TGTGCCAGCAGTTCCTCTGGGGGGAAACGTACAAGGGAGCAGTTCTTC
CDR3aa: CASSSSGGKRTREQFF

v_gene: TRBV14
j_gene: TRBJ2-1
abundance: .
d_gene: .
CDR3nt: TGTGCCAGCAGCCAAGATAGAGGGACACGTCTCAACAATGAGCAGTTCTTC
CDR3aa: CASSQDRGTRLNNEQFF

v_gene: TRBV28
j_gene: TRBJ1-2
abundance: .
d_gene: .
CDR3nt: TGTGCCAGCAGTTCCCCTTTGGGACACGGCGCGTATGGCTACACCTTC
CDR3aa: CASSSPLGHGAYGYTF

v_gene: TRBV28
j_gene: TRBJ1-6
abundance: .
d_gene: .
CDR3nt: TGTGCCAGCAGTTTACAAGGGCCCCTCCACTTT
CDR3aa: CASSLQGPLHF

v_gene: TRBV29-1
j_gene: TRBJ1-1
abundance: .
d_gene: .
CDR3nt: TGCAGCGTTACCAGTCGGCTGGGTACTGAAGCTTTCTTT
CDR3aa: CSVTSRLGTEAFF

v_gene: TRBV7-8
j_gene: TRBJ2-3
abundance: .
d_gene: .
CDR3nt: TGTGCCAGCAGCTTAGGGAGCACGGCAGATACGCAGTATTTT
CDR3aa: CASSLGSTADTQYF

v_gene: TRBV25-1
j_gene: TRBJ1-1
abundance: .
d_gene: .
CDR3nt: TGTGCCAGCAGTACCAGTTCCCCTCAGACGAACACTGAAGCTTTCTTT
CDR3aa: CASSTSSPQTNTEAFF

v_gene: TRBV2
j_gene: TRBJ2-1
abundance: .
d_gene: TRBD1
CDR3nt: TGTGCCAGCAGCGGACAGGGCTACAATGAGCAGTTCTTC
CDR3aa: CASSGQGYNEQFF

v_gene: TRBV7-6
j_gene: TRBJ2-2
abundance: .
d_gene: .
CDR3nt: TGTGCCAGCAGCAGAGGGGTCGCGGACGGCACCGGGGAGCTGTTTTTT
CDR3aa: CASSRGVADGTGELFF

v_gene: TRBV6-6
j_gene: TRBJ1-1
abundance: .
d_gene: .
CDR3nt: TGTGCCAGCAGCTCTAGGGGGTTGGAAGCTTTCTTT
CDR3aa: CASSSRGLEAFF

v_gene: TRBV10-2
j_gene: TRBJ2-1
abundance: .
d_gene: .
CDR3nt: TGCGCCAGCAGGGGGGTGCATGAGCAGTTCTTC
CDR3aa: CASRGVHEQFF

v_gene: TRBV11-2
j_gene: TRBJ2-2
abundance: .
d_gene: .
CDR3nt: TGTGCCAGCCCGACAGGACCGAACACCGGGGAGCTGTTTTTT
CDR3aa: CASPTGPNTGELFF

v_gene: TRBV27
j_gene: TRBJ2-7
abundance: .
d_gene: TRBD2
CDR3nt: TGTGCCAGCAGTCTGAAGCGGGAGGGCTACGAGCAGTACTTC
CDR3aa: CASSLKREGYEQYF